One sample yielded the 20 T cell receptor beta chains listed below, sequenced in a study of T cell repertoires in cytomegalovirus infection. Via MiXCR, TCRdb re-called the reads, giving one row per CDR3 protein. The table lists a few hundred thousand distinct CDR3 sequences, 17% of them singletons. What was sequenced was CD8+ T cells from PBMCs. Receptor source: a human donor in good health (CMV status not recorded). Some clones in this sample may be carry-over from other donors' samples.

The V and J genes are TRBV11-2 and TRBJ2-1; D remains unclear. The CDR3 spans 15 residues. The V gene lost 1 base and the J gene lost 4 bases, with 11 bases spanning the gap. CDR1 and CDR2 (germline): SGHAT, FQNNGV. In DNA, the CDR3 is TGTGCCAGCAGCTTAGCGACCGGATCTTACAATGAGCAGTTCTTC. Translating it yields CASSLATGSYNEQFF.

This clonotype was recorded many times. The chain employs TRBV6-1 and TRBJ2-3; D tentatively reads TRBD1 or TRBD2 (5 bases each). Germline V gene data show CDR1 as MNHNS and CDR2 as SASEGT. V was pared by 8 bases and J by 2 bases, with 29 bases between. The CDR3 extends over 19 amino acids. The CDR3 DNA sequence: TGTGCCAGCGGGACCCCTTCGTGGCTGTTCGAGGGAGTCACAGATACGCAGTATTTT. This codes for CASGTPSWLFEGVTDTQYF.

The V call is TRBV5-1, the J call TRBJ2-1; D might be TRBD1 or TRBD2, each matching 7 bases. V was cut by 5 bases and J by 4 bases, with 16 bases left in between. The CDR3 sequence is 15 residues long. Germline V gives CDR1 SGHRS, CDR2 YFSETQ. The CDR3 region is CASRFSGGAYNEQFF. In nucleotides, the CDR3 is TGCGCCAGCAGGTTTTCAGGGGGGGCTTACAATGAGCAGTTCTTC. Based on the CDR3 plus reference TRBV5-1 and TRBJ2-1, the full variable domain is KAGVTQTPRYLIKTRGQQVTLSCSPISGHRSVSWYQQTPGQGLQFLFEYFSETQRNKGNFPGRFSGRQFSNSRSEMNVSTLELGDSALYLCASRFSGGAYNEQFFGPGTRLTVL.

This chain links TRBV3-1 with TRBJ2-5; D gene uncertain. V lost 3 bases to trimming and J lost 2 bases, with 4 bases between them. Germline V gene sequence: CDR1 LGHDT, CDR2 YNNKEL (reference sequence). The CDR3 runs to 12 residues. CDR3 region: CASSQQQETQYF. The CDR3 DNA reads as TGTGCCAGCAGCCAGCAGCAAGAGACCCAGTACTTC.

The table lists this clonotype with many counts. V usage is TRBV20-1 and J usage is TRBJ1-5, with a possible D match to TRBD1 (5 bases). The CDR3 is made up of 16 amino acids. Germline V gene data show CDR1 as DFQATT and CDR2 as SNEGSKA (reference sequence). Trimming shortened V by 0 bases and J by 3 bases, and 15 bases separated the two germline ends. CDR3 DNA: TGCAGTGCTAGAGATTTGGGAGGAGGGGTCAATCAGCCCCAGCATTTT. Encoded protein: CSARDLGGGVNQPQHF.

Sample share makes this clonotype medium-sized. The chain is built from TRBV7-8 and TRBJ2-3; 8 bases are a match to TRBD2. With V trimmed by 5 bases and J by 1 base, 2 bases remained unmatched. CDR1 and CDR2 (germline): SGHVS, FQNEAQ. The CDR3 contains 14 residues. As DNA, the CDR3 is TGTGCCAGCAGCATTAGCGGGGGCACAGATACGCAGTATTTT. This gives the protein CASSISGGTDTQYF.

The rearrangement uses TRBV7-8 and TRBJ2-2; a possible D gene is TRBD1 (6 bases). Deletions cut 5 bases from V and 7 bases from J, with 14 bases between. CDR1 and CDR2 from the germline V gene are SGHVS and FQNEAQ. The CDR3 is made up of 14 amino acids. The CDR3 coding sequence is TGTGCCAGCAGCGCAGGGGCTTTGGGCGGGGAGCTGTTTTTT. Its translation: CASSAGALGGELFF.

Ten or more counts support this clonotype. The chain combines TRBV27 with TRBJ2-1, with 8 bases aligning to TRBD1. After removal of 5 bases from V and 9 bases from J, the junction contained 6 bases not matched to a gene. Germline V gene sequence: CDR1 MNHEY, CDR2 SMNVEV (reference sequence). The CDR3 is 13 amino acids. The CDR3 bases are TGTGCCAGCAGTGTCAGGGGGCGACGTGAGCAGTTCTTC. It codes for CASSVRGRREQFF.

This clonotype was detected ten times or more. The genes are TRBV7-2 and TRBJ1-5; a weak D match, TRBD1 (5 bases). The CDR3 loop spans 15 amino acids. Germline CDR1 is SGHTA and CDR2 is FQGNSA. The V and J ends lost 5 bases and 0 bases respectively, with 11 bases between them. DNA for the CDR3: TGTGCCAGCAGCGAGACAGCGAATAGCAATCAGCCCCAGCATTTT. This translates into CASSETANSNQPQHF.

This clonotype was detected ten times or more. The chain employs TRBV7-9 and TRBJ1-1, with D perhaps TRBD1 (5 bases). The germline gives CDR1 SEHNR, CDR2 FQNEAQ (reference sequence). V shed 0 bases and J shed 4 bases, with 15 bases lying between them. This CDR3 is built from 16 residues. CDR3 residues: CASSLARGRVGTEAFF. For the CDR3, the DNA is TGTGCCAGCAGCTTAGCGCGTGGCAGGGTGGGCACTGAAGCTTTCTTT.

This clonotype was seen more than once but under ten times. The chain employs TRBV12-3 or TRBV12-4 and TRBJ2-1; TRBD2 aligns across 10 bases. After removal of 5 bases from V and 5 bases from J, the junction contained 6 bases not matched to a gene. The CDR3 has 15 amino acids. CDR3 sequence reads: CASSPPSGGDNEQFF. The CDR3 DNA is TGTGCCAGCAGTCCCCCCAGCGGGGGGGACAATGAGCAGTTCTTC.

V usage is TRBV15 and J usage is TRBJ2-1; 9 nucleotides line up with TRBD2. Germline V gene lookup returns CDR1 LNHNV and CDR2 YYDKDF (reference sequence). V dropped 5 bases and J dropped 6; count of bases not matched to a gene: 11. This CDR3 contains 16 residues. CDR3 sequence: CATSPRTSDVSNEQFF. Written as DNA, the CDR3 is TGTGCCACCAGCCCCCGGACTAGCGATGTTTCCAATGAGCAGTTCTTC.

The CDR3 protein is CASSLAVADEQYF. Here the CDR3 DNA reads TGTGCCAGCAGCTTAGCGGTTGCGGACGAGCAGTACTTC. The chain employs TRBV11-2 and TRBJ2-7; no firm D call. CDR3 size: 13 residues. Germline CDR1 and CDR2: SGHAT and FQNNGV. Trimming left V 1 base short and J 5 bases short, with 9 bases between.

This clonotype was seen at least ten times. The V gene is TRBV7-2, the J gene TRBJ2-7; TRBD2 agrees at 11 bases. The J segment lost 3 bases and the V segment lost 4 bases, leaving 11 bases of the junction unmatched. Germline loops: CDR1 SGHTA, CDR2 FQGNSA. The CDR3 has 17 residues. The CDR3 bases are TGTGCCAGCAGCTCCCTGCCGGGACTAGCGGATTACTACGAGCAGTACTTC. Translation gives CASSSLPGLADYYEQYF.

This sequence joins TRBV6-5 and TRBJ2-7; TRBD1 agrees at 10 bases. Trimming took 0 bases from V and 3 from J; bases not matched to a gene: 2. CDR1 and CDR2 (germline): MNHEY, SVGAGI. The CDR3 is 15 amino acids. In DNA form, the CDR3 reads TGTGCCAGCAGTTACTCCGGACAGGGGGTCTACGAGCAGTACTTC. This translates into CASSYSGQGVYEQYF.

This clonotype was seen more than once but under ten times. The V and J genes are TRBV28 and TRBJ2-1; maybe TRBD2 (7 bases). Trimming cost V 6 bases and J 8 bases, with 20 bases left between them. The CDR3 is 15 residues long. Germline V lookup: CDR1 MDHEN, CDR2 SYDVKM. CDR3 sequence: CASRSDRGAVDEQFF. For the CDR3, the DNA is TGTGCCAGCAGGTCTGACCGGGGGGCGGTCGATGAGCAGTTCTTC.

This clonotype occurred a few times. The V call is TRBV6-2 or TRBV6-3, the J call TRBJ2-1, with TRBD2 identical over 14 bases. The V gene end was trimmed by 7 bases and the J gene end by 0 bases; junction bases not matched to a gene: 20. Germline CDR1 reads MNHEY; CDR2 reads SVGEGT. The CDR3 length is 22 residues. The CDR3 DNA sequence: TGTGCCAGCACACTGATCCCCGGGACTAGCGGGGGCCACCGAAGCTCCTACAATGAGCAGTTCTTC. Amino acids: CASTLIPGTSGGHRSSYNEQFF.

This clonotype came up many times. The CDR3 region has the DNA TGCAGTGCTAGACCCCTTACCTACAATGAGCAGTTCTTC. This gives the protein CSARPLTYNEQFF. The chain is built from TRBV20-1 and TRBJ2-1; D gene ambiguous. CDR3 size: 13 residues. Trimming removed 2 bases from V and 2 bases from J, with 7 bases in between. The V gene's germline CDR1 is DFQATT and CDR2 SNEGSKA (reference sequence).

As to this clonotype: This clone may be a read error of a much larger clone one base away. The chain combines TRBV11-2 with TRBJ1-6; D perhaps matches TRBD1 (5 bases). The CDR3 sequence is 15 residues long. Germline V gene sequence: CDR1 SGHAT, CDR2 FQNNGV. DNA of the CDR3: TGTCCCAGCAGCTTAGCAGACAGTTATAATTCACCCCTCCACTTT. Protein sequence: CPSSLADSYNSPLHF.

Of note for this clonotype: An end of the junction does not agree with germline; a read error may underlie this. This chain connects TRBV7-3 to TRBJ2-1; D unclear. Germline V gene lookup returns CDR1 SGHTA and CDR2 FQGTGA. CDR3 size: 18 residues. The CDR3 loop is CANSHFSGPSSSYNEQFF. The CDR3 region has the DNA TGTGCCAACAGCCACTTTTCCGGGCCAAGTAGCTCCTACAATGAGCAGTTCTTC.